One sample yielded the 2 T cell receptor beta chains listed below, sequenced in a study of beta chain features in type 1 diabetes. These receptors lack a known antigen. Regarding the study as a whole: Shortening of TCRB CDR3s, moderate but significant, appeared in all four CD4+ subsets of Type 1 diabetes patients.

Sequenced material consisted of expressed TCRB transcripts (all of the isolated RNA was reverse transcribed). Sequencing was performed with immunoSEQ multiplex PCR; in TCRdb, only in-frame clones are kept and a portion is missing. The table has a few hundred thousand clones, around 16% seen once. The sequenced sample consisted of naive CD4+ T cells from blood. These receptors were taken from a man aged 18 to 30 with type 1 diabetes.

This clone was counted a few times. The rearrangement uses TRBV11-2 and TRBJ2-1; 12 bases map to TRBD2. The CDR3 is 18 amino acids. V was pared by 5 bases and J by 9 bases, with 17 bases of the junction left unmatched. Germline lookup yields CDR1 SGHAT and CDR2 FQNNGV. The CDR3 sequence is CASSDKLAGGPLDGEQFF. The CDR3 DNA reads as TGTGCCAGCAGCGATAAACTAGCGGGAGGACCTTTGGATGGTGAGCAGTTCTTC.

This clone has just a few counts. Written as DNA, the CDR3 is TGTGCCAGCAGCTTTACAGGGGGCGCTGGGTACGAGCAGTACTTC. As protein: CASSFTGGAGYEQYF. V is TRBV7-2 and J is TRBJ2-7, with TRBD1 identical over 9 bases. Germline V gene data show CDR1 as SGHTA and CDR2 as FQGNSA. The V and J ends lost 3 bases and 4 bases, in that order; junction bases with no gene match: 7. The CDR3 loop spans 15 amino acids.